Following are 28 T cell receptor beta chains from one sample sequenced in a study of blood T cells in healthy people across ages. Alongside a J-beta primer mix, a sample-barcoded 5' primer served in a second PCR lasting about 7 to 11 cycles. MiXCR was run by TCRdb on the 5' RACE reads, yielding one entry per CDR3 protein. The sample consists of 700,000 to 1,000,000 distinct CDR3 sequences, under 45% of them appearing once. Sample: blood. The receptors come from a man aged 55-75 years in good health.

The V and J genes are TRBV7-9 and TRBJ2-7; 8 bases map to TRBD2. Losses at the gene ends were 4 bases for V and 2 bases for J; bases not matched to a gene: 7. CDR1 is SEHNR and CDR2 is FQNEAQ in the germline V gene (reference sequence). The CDR3 is made up of 15 amino acids. The CDR3 DNA reads TGTGCCAGCAGCTCCAGCGGGGGCCTTACCTACGAGCAGTACTTC. It specifies CASSSSGGLTYEQYF.

This clonotype was found a few times. This chain connects TRBV20-1 to TRBJ2-3, with D unresolved. From germline, CDR1 is DFQATT and CDR2 SNEGSKA (reference sequence). Trimming stripped 0 bases from V and 6 bases from J, with 7 bases between. The CDR3 contains 12 residues. The CDR3 sequence: CSARDFGDTQYF. The CDR3 DNA reads TGCAGTGCTAGAGATTTCGGGGATACGCAGTATTTT.

The chain has TRBV20-1 and TRBJ2-1, with 11 bases that match TRBD2. Germline lookup yields CDR1 DFQATT and CDR2 SNEGSKA (reference sequence). This CDR3 is built from 17 residues. V trimming: 0 bases; J trimming: 7 bases; junction bases outside the gene matches: 11. CDR3 region: CSAREKLAGGLSNEQFF. The CDR3 DNA sequence: TGCAGTGCTAGAGAGAAGCTAGCGGGGGGCCTATCTAATGAGCAGTTCTTC.

This clonotype was detected once. The J gene is TRBJ1-2, the V gene TRBV6-2 or TRBV6-3; 8 bases fit TRBD1. Per germline, CDR1 MNHEY and CDR2 SVGEGT. After removal of 2 bases from V and 6 bases from J, the junction contained 8 bases not matched to a gene. CDR3 length: 15 residues. The CDR3 coding sequence is TGTGCCAGCAGTTACACGCAGGGGGCGAGGAATGGCTACACCTTC. As protein: CASSYTQGARNGYTF.

The chain joins TRBV12-3 or TRBV12-4 to TRBJ2-3; perhaps TRBD1 as D (6 bases). Trimming removed 5 bases at V and 6 bases at J, with 18 bases between. The CDR3 sequence is 15 residues long. CDR3 sequence reads: CASSDTGIGTDTQYF. The CDR3 bases are TGTGCCAGCAGTGACACAGGGATTGGTACTGATACGCAGTATTTT.

The chain couples TRBV25-1 to TRBJ2-3; a weak D match, TRBD2 (6 bases). V shed 5 bases and J shed 8 bases, with 11 bases lying between them. CDR1 and CDR2 (germline): MGHDK, SYGVNS. This CDR3 contains 12 residues. In DNA form, the CDR3 reads TGTGCCAGCAGTCTCGGCGGGGCTACGCAGTATTTT. Protein sequence: CASSLGGATQYF.

The genes are TRBV4-1 and TRBJ1-6; D is uncertain. The CDR3 has 16 amino acids. The germline gives CDR1 MGHRA, CDR2 YSYEKL. V lost 1 base and J lost 0, with 7 bases in between. CDR3 nucleotides: TGCGCCAGCAGCCAAGGCACCAGCTCCTATAATTCACCCCTCCACTTT. Translated: CASSQGTSSYNSPLHF.

This clonotype was recorded only once. The J gene is TRBJ2-5, the V gene TRBV2; 7 positions agree with TRBD2. The J call is in doubt because the DNA end fits TRBJ2-7 better. The CDR3 contains 16 residues. Germline values: CDR1 SNHLY, CDR2 FYNNEI. This CDR3 reads CASSPGRAGYLGEQYF. Written as DNA, the CDR3 is TGTGCCAGCAGTCCAGGGAGGGCTGGTTATTTGGGCGAGCAGTACTTC.

This clonotype occurred once. The gene calls are TRBV10-2 and TRBJ1-6, with a tentative D call TRBD1 (5 bases). CDR3 length: 14 amino acids. The germline gives CDR1 WSHSY, CDR2 SAAADI. Trimming left V 7 bases short and J 8 bases short, with 15 bases between. Here the CDR3 reads CASKTERGDSPLHF. CDR3 nucleotides: TGCGCCAGCAAGACTGAACGGGGGGATTCACCCCTCCACTTT.

This clonotype was detected once. CDR3: CASSQPGLAGVNTDTQYF. As DNA, the CDR3 is TGTGCCAGCAGCCAGCCGGGACTAGCGGGGGTGAACACAGATACGCAGTATTTT. The genes are TRBV12-3 or TRBV12-4 and TRBJ2-3; TRBD2 matches 14 bases. J lost 2 bases, V lost 6 bases, and 10 bases had no gene match. The CDR3 length is 18 residues.

V gene TRBV9 combines with J gene TRBJ2-3; 7 bases fit TRBD2. Unmatched junction bases numbered 9, after V lost 2 bases and J lost 3 bases. This CDR3 spans 16 amino acids. CDR1 is SGDLS and CDR2 is YYNGEE in the germline V gene. DNA for the CDR3: TGTGCCAGCAGCGTTGGAGCGGGGCCCGGGACAGATACGCAGTATTTT. Protein: CASSVGAGPGTDTQYF.

This clonotype was found a few times. V usage is TRBV7-9 and J usage is TRBJ2-3, with TRBD2 identical over 14 bases. V gave up 5 bases and J gave up 2 bases; unmatched junction bases: 6. The CDR3 consists of 17 residues. The V gene's germline CDR1 is SEHNR and CDR2 FQNEAQ (reference sequence). This CDR3 reads CASSGRTSGGPTDTQYF. In nucleotides, the CDR3 is TGTGCCAGCAGCGGCCGGACTAGCGGGGGGCCCACAGATACGCAGTATTTT.

The chain combines TRBV7-8 with TRBJ2-7; the match to TRBD2 covers 11 bases. CDR1 and CDR2 (germline): SGHVS, FQNEAQ. The CDR3 spans 14 residues. The trim removed 6 bases at V and 3 bases at J, leaving 4 bases unmatched. This CDR3 is CASRPGTSGYEQYF. CDR3 coding DNA: TGTGCCAGCAGACCCGGGACTAGCGGCTACGAGCAGTACTTC.

The rearrangement joins TRBV20-1 to TRBJ2-5; tentative D call: TRBD2 (6 bases). Trimming cost V 3 bases and J 5 bases, with 10 bases left between them. CDR3 length equals 12 residues. Germline V CDR1 and CDR2: DFQATT, SNEGSKA (reference sequence). The CDR3 bases are TGCAGTGCTAGTAGACGGGGGGAGACCCAGTACTTC. It is translated as CSASRRGETQYF.

This clonotype was counted a few times. V gene TRBV12-3 or TRBV12-4 combines with J gene TRBJ2-1; 7 bases are shared with TRBD2. The length of the CDR3 is 18 residues. V was clipped by 7 bases and J by 4 bases; unmatched bases: 19. The DNA of the CDR3 is TGTGCCAGCAACCCGAATTTGGGGGGAGGGGTAGCATACAATGAGCAGTTCTTC. Translating it yields CASNPNLGGGVAYNEQFF.

The chain couples TRBV29-1 to TRBJ2-7; D call uncertain. With 8 bases removed from V and 1 base from J, the gap between germline ends came to 18 bases. CDR3 length equals 14 residues. CDR1 is SQVTM and CDR2 is ANQGSEA in the germline V gene. The CDR3 DNA follows: TGCAGCCGCCGGCCGCAGGAACCATCCTACGAGCAGTACTTC. Translation gives CSRRPQEPSYEQYF.

This chain connects TRBV6-2 or TRBV6-3 to TRBJ2-3; D perhaps matches TRBD2 (6 bases). Per germline, CDR1 MNHEY and CDR2 SVGEGT. V was pared by 2 bases and J by 3 bases, with 18 bases between. The CDR3 runs 17 residues. CDR3 protein: CASSYEIGRLVTDTQYF. As DNA, the CDR3 is TGTGCCAGCAGTTACGAGATCGGGAGACTTGTAACAGATACGCAGTATTTT.

The chain links TRBV5-6 to TRBJ2-1; D remains ambiguous. V gave up 4 bases and J gave up 1 base, with 12 bases separating them. The germline V gene has CDR1 SGHDT and CDR2 YYEEEE. The CDR3 is 15 amino acids. The CDR3 nucleotides read TGTGCCAGCAGCGCCTGGACCACGTCCTACAATGAGCAGTTCTTC. Its translation is CASSAWTTSYNEQFF.

This clonotype was seen only a few times. V and J are TRBV3-1 and TRBJ1-1; D is unresolved. CDR1 LGHDT and CDR2 YNNKEL come from the germline V gene (reference sequence). The CDR3 loop spans 13 amino acids. V was cut by 3 bases and J by 0 bases, with 5 bases left in between. CDR3 amino acids: CASSHVMNTEAFF. The CDR3 DNA follows: TGTGCCAGCAGCCATGTGATGAACACTGAAGCTTTCTTT.

This clonotype has only one observation. This rearrangement joins TRBV20-1 to TRBJ2-7; TRBD2 aligns across 12 bases. Germline CDR1 and CDR2: DFQATT and SNEGSKA (reference sequence). The V gene end was trimmed by 0 bases and the J gene end by 2 bases; junction bases not matched to a gene: 14. The CDR3 runs 19 residues. The CDR3: CSARDEGLAGLNTPYEQYF. The CDR3 DNA sequence: TGCAGTGCTAGAGATGAGGGACTAGCGGGCCTTAACACCCCCTACGAGCAGTACTTC.

The V gene is TRBV21-1, the J gene TRBJ2-5; the DNA was not compared with TRBD1, the D call given in the table. The end of the DNA aligns better with TRBJ2-7, so the J call may be wrong. TRBV21-1 is deemed a pseudogene. This CDR3 has 15 residues. CDR3 region: CASSKHMDNFYEQYF. CDR3 nucleotides: TGTGCCAGCAGCAAACACATGGACAACTTCTACGAGCAGTACTTC.

The chain employs TRBV29-1 and TRBJ1-2, with D unresolved. Germline V gene sequence: CDR1 SQVTM, CDR2 ANQGSEA. The ends were cut back, 6 bases at V and 3 bases at J, with 14 bases in the middle. The CDR3 sequence is 13 residues long. CDR3 residues: CSVWREGDYGYTF. CDR3 in DNA: TGCAGCGTCTGGCGGGAGGGAGACTATGGCTACACCTTC.

This clonotype was counted a few times. The chain links TRBV27 to TRBJ2-7, with TRBD1 matching 12 bases. The CDR3 loop spans 15 amino acids. Per germline, CDR1 MNHEY and CDR2 SMNVEV (reference sequence). The V and J ends lost 5 bases and 2 bases, in that order; junction bases with no gene match: 4. The CDR3 region is CASSSRDRGPYEQYF. CDR3 nucleotides: TGTGCCAGCAGTAGCCGGGACAGGGGGCCCTACGAGCAGTACTTC.

The chain links TRBV5-1 to TRBJ1-2; D remains ambiguous. Germline CDR1 SGHRS, CDR2 YFSETQ. The CDR3 extends over 13 amino acids. The ends were cut back, 2 bases at V and 7 bases at J, with 12 bases in the middle. In DNA form, the CDR3 reads TGCGCCAGCAGCTTAAATGGGGAAGGTGGCTACACCTTC. This encodes CASSLNGEGGYTF.

V gene TRBV21-1 combines with J gene TRBJ2-3; the table names TRBD2, a call not compared with the DNA. TRBV21-1 is annotated as a pseudogene. CDR3 length: 16 residues. The CDR3 sequence: CASRKGIAEVPDTQYF. Written as DNA, the CDR3 is TGTGCCAGCAGAAAGGGGATAGCGGAAGTTCCAGATACGCAGTATTTT.

The V call is TRBV20-1, the J call TRBJ2-5; TRBD2 matches 14 bases. The CDR3 is 18 residues long. With 3 bases clipped from V and 1 base from J, the junction kept 10 bases outside the gene matches. Per the germline V gene, CDR1 is DFQATT and CDR2 is SNEGSKA (reference sequence). CDR3 in amino acids: CSASRTSGGRPRQETQYF. The DNA of the CDR3 is TGCAGTGCTAGTCGGACTAGCGGGGGGCGACCACGCCAAGAGACCCAGTACTTC.

The V gene is TRBV12-3 or TRBV12-4, the J gene TRBJ2-7, with D maybe TRBD1 (6 bases). Trimming shortened V by 6 bases and J by 2 bases, and 11 bases separated the two germline ends. This CDR3 contains 13 residues. CDR3 amino acids: CASSGQRTYEQYF. The CDR3, as DNA: TGTGCCAGCAGCGGACAGCGAACCTACGAGCAGTACTTC.

Regarding this clonotype: Mismatch with germline at one junction end may stem from a read error. V usage is TRBV4-3 and J usage is TRBJ2-4; 10 bases map to TRBD1. The CDR3 is 18 residues long. Germline V gene lookup returns CDR1 LGHNA and CDR2 YSLEER. Here the CDR3 reads CTSSQDSGTGVSKNIQYF. The CDR3 DNA follows: TGCACCAGCAGCCAAGATAGTGGGACAGGGGTCAGCAAAAACATTCAGTACTTC.